What follows are 24 T cell receptor beta chains derived from one specimen sequenced in a study of T-cell memory formation after mild COVID-19. One entry per CDR3 protein results from TCRdb running MiXCR on the 5' RACE reads. The sample holds around 200,000 distinct CDR3 sequences, 10% to 13% seen once. Sequencing was performed on PBMCs or a T cell subset sorted from them (not recorded which). The receptors shown here come from a man aged 18 to 29 who had mild COVID-19 (a few samples of this study predate the infection). Cell type and time point are not known.

The rearrangement joins TRBV20-1 to TRBJ2-7; no reliable D call. Germline values: CDR1 DFQATT, CDR2 SNEGSKA (reference sequence). V was pared by 5 bases and J by 0 bases, with 11 bases between. CDR3 size: 13 residues. The CDR3: CSAASRFSYEQYF. CDR3 nucleotide sequence: TGCAGTGCTGCCTCACGGTTCTCCTACGAGCAGTACTTC.

The chain employs TRBV5-1 and TRBJ2-1, with D perhaps matching TRBD1 (5 bases). Between the trimmed V and J ends, which lost 4 bases and 7 bases, there was a span of 9 bases. Germline lookup yields CDR1 SGHRS and CDR2 YFSETQ. The CDR3 extends over 12 amino acids. The chain's CDR3 is CASSPQVNEQFF. CDR3 nucleotides: TGCGCCAGCAGCCCACAGGTTAATGAGCAGTTCTTC.

The chain carries TRBV7-2 and TRBJ2-3; 12 bases map to TRBD1. Trimming took 5 bases from V and 4 from J; bases not matched to a gene: 4. Germline V lookup: CDR1 SGHTA, CDR2 FQGNSA. This CDR3 is built from 15 residues. The chain's CDR3 is CASSPGTGGPDTQYF. Written as DNA, the CDR3 is TGTGCCAGCAGCCCCGGGACAGGGGGCCCAGATACGCAGTATTTT.

The rearrangement uses TRBV3-1 and TRBJ1-5; maybe TRBD1 (6 bases). Germline values: CDR1 LGHDT, CDR2 YNNKEL (reference sequence). Trimming stripped 3 bases from V and 4 bases from J, with 10 bases between. This CDR3 has 14 amino acids. CDR3 sequence (DNA): TGTGCCAGCAGCCAGGGACACCTAAATCAGCCCCAGCATTTT. It encodes CASSQGHLNQPQHF.

This clonotype was counted a few times. The rearrangement links TRBV5-1 to TRBJ2-3, with TRBD2 as a possible D gene (5 bases). Germline lookup yields CDR1 SGHRS and CDR2 YFSETQ. Trimming left V 5 bases short and J 6 bases short, with 16 bases between. The CDR3 sequence is 14 residues long. CDR3 region: CASSSTGERDTQYF. The CDR3 DNA follows: TGCGCCAGCAGTTCTACCGGGGAGCGGGATACGCAGTATTTT.

This rearrangement joins TRBV7-8 to TRBJ2-1, with TRBD1 as a possible D gene (7 bases). Germline CDR1 reads SGHVS; CDR2 reads FQNEAQ. The CDR3 has 16 residues. Trimming took off 5 bases at V and 4 bases at J, with 18 bases between the two ends. The CDR3 protein is CASSRAEGAWYNEQFF. The CDR3 nucleotides read TGTGCCAGCAGCCGGGCGGAGGGGGCTTGGTACAATGAGCAGTTCTTC.

The chain employs TRBV5-4 and TRBJ2-3; TRBD2 matches at 15 bases. The V gene's germline CDR1 is SGHNT and CDR2 YYREEE (reference sequence). CDR3 length: 16 amino acids. The J segment lost 2 bases and the V segment lost 4 bases, leaving 2 bases of the junction unmatched. CDR3 protein: CASSGTSGGPTDTQYF. CDR3 DNA: TGTGCCAGCAGCGGGACTAGCGGGGGGCCCACAGATACGCAGTATTTT.

V gene TRBV7-2 combines with J gene TRBJ2-3, with 11 bases matching TRBD2. V lost 5 bases to trimming and J lost 4 bases; unmatched junction nucleotides: 8. The CDR3 is 16 residues long. CDR1 and CDR2 (germline): SGHTA, FQGNSA. The CDR3 region has the DNA TGTGCCAGCAGCCCTATAGCGGGGGGGAAGTCAGATACGCAGTATTTT. Translated, it gives CASSPIAGGKSDTQYF.

This clonotype showed up many times. J is TRBJ1-3 and V is TRBV7-3; tentative D call: TRBD1 (5 bases). CDR3 size: 16 residues. Per the germline V gene, CDR1 is SGHTA and CDR2 is FQGTGA. V was pared by 5 bases and J by 2 bases, with 16 bases between. This chain's CDR3 is CASSPTSGGTGNTIYF. For the CDR3, the DNA is TGTGCCAGCAGCCCGACTTCTGGGGGAACTGGAAACACCATATATTTT.

In nucleotides, the CDR3 is TGTGCCAGGACCGGGACTAGCGGATACAATGAGCAGTTCTTC. It codes for CARTGTSGYNEQFF. The chain combines TRBV6-5 with TRBJ2-1; 11 nucleotides match TRBD2. V shed 9 bases, J shed 4 bases, and the junction held 5 bases outside the gene matches. The CDR3 sequence is 14 residues long. Germline CDR1 reads MNHEY; CDR2 reads SVGAGI.

This sequence joins TRBV5-1 and TRBJ2-3, with D perhaps matching TRBD2 (6 bases). Germline V gene lookup returns CDR1 SGHRS and CDR2 YFSETQ. V was shortened by 0 bases and J by 5 bases, with 10 bases between the two germline ends. The CDR3 spans 14 residues. The CDR3 DNA is TGCGCCAGCAGCTTGGCCGGGACTTTAGATACGCAGTATTTT. This translates into CASSLAGTLDTQYF.

The gene calls are TRBV14 and TRBJ2-3; 7 nucleotides match TRBD1. This CDR3 spans 15 amino acids. The J segment lost 4 bases and the V segment lost 4 bases, leaving 8 bases of the junction unmatched. Germline CDR1 and CDR2: SGHDN and FVKESK. CDR3 residues: CASSPRRGWSDTQYF. CDR3 nucleotide sequence: TGTGCCAGCAGCCCGCGCAGGGGGTGGTCAGATACGCAGTATTTT.

This clonotype was seen a handful of times. The rearrangement joins TRBV28 to TRBJ1-2; D remains unclear. Trimming left V 3 bases short and J 8 bases short, with 10 bases between. The length of the CDR3 is 12 residues. Germline assignment: CDR1 MDHEN and CDR2 SYDVKM. CDR3: CASSFQPRGYTF. CDR3 in DNA: TGTGCCAGCAGTTTCCAACCGCGAGGCTACACCTTC.

This clonotype has only a few counts. The rearrangement joins TRBV20-1 to TRBJ1-2; 7 nucleotides agree with TRBD1. Germline lookup yields CDR1 DFQATT and CDR2 SNEGSKA (reference sequence). Trimming cost V 6 bases and J 6 bases; bases outside gene matches: 10. The length of the CDR3 is 13 residues. For the CDR3, the DNA is TGCAGTGCCCTCGACAGGGAGACTGATGGCTACACCTTC. Translated, it gives CSALDRETDGYTF.

The V and J genes are TRBV27 and TRBJ1-1; the match to TRBD1 covers 10 bases. Germline V gene lookup returns CDR1 MNHEY and CDR2 SMNVEV (reference sequence). This CDR3 has 14 amino acids. The V gene end was trimmed by 5 bases and the J gene end by 9 bases; junction bases not matched to a gene: 9. In DNA form, the CDR3 reads TGTGCCAGCAGTGCCGCCGGGACAGGGGAGAAAGCTTTCTTT. This sequence encodes CASSAAGTGEKAFF.

The chain is built from TRBV5-1 and TRBJ1-1; 8 bases line up with TRBD1. The J segment lost 0 bases and the V segment lost 4 bases, leaving 2 bases of the junction unmatched. The V gene's germline CDR1 is SGHRS and CDR2 YFSETQ. There are 14 residues in the CDR3. The CDR3: CASSGGQVNTEAFF. The DNA for the CDR3 is TGCGCCAGCAGCGGGGGACAGGTGAACACTGAAGCTTTCTTT.

In this sample, this clonotype turned up many times. The chain uses TRBV20-1 and TRBJ2-1, with 8 bases identical to TRBD1. The V gene end was trimmed by 3 bases and the J gene end by 8 bases; junction bases not matched to a gene: 3. This CDR3 is built from 12 residues. The germline CDR1 and CDR2 sequences are DFQATT and SNEGSKA (reference sequence). CDR3 amino acids: CSASRGHDEQFF. Here the CDR3 DNA reads TGCAGTGCTAGCAGGGGGCACGATGAGCAGTTCTTC.

This chain uses TRBV7-2 with TRBJ1-1; D may be TRBD1 (6 bases). CDR1 and CDR2 from the germline V gene are SGHTA and FQGNSA. Trimming shortened V by 5 bases and J by 0 bases, and 13 bases separated the two germline ends. This CDR3 has 15 residues. The CDR3 loop reads CASSGQPLMNTEAFF. DNA for the CDR3: TGTGCCAGCAGCGGACAGCCCTTGATGAACACTGAAGCTTTCTTT. Complete variable domain (other parts from reference TRBV7-2 and TRBJ1-1): GAGVSQSPSNKVTEKGKDVELRCDPISGHTALYWYRQSLGQGLEFLIYFQGNSAPDKSGLPSDRFSAERTGGSVSTLTIQRTQQEDSAVYLCASSGQPLMNTEAFFGQGTRLTVV.

The chain has TRBV5-1 and TRBJ1-2, with D uncertain. Trimming removed 0 bases at V and 4 bases at J, with 16 bases between. Germline CDR1 is SGHRS and CDR2 is YFSETQ. CDR3 length: 16 residues. The DNA of the CDR3 is TGCGCCAGCAGCTTGGGCGGGTCGGGGTTCGGCTATGGCTACACCTTC. Protein product: CASSLGGSGFGYGYTF.

This clonotype was recorded at least ten times. The chain links TRBV5-1 to TRBJ2-3; D not certain. The germline V gene encodes CDR1 SGHRS and CDR2 YFSETQ. The V and J ends lost 2 bases and 3 bases respectively, with 10 bases between them. The CDR3 covers 14 residues. CDR3 sequence (DNA): TGCGCCAGCAGCTTCGGGCTGGGGACAGATACGCAGTATTTT. It yields the protein CASSFGLGTDTQYF.

This clonotype showed up just a few times. The genes are TRBV18 and TRBJ2-5, with D unresolved. The V gene's germline CDR1 is KGHSH and CDR2 LQKENI. This CDR3 has 15 amino acids. V was trimmed by 1 base and J by 0 bases, leaving 9 bases between them. CDR3 amino acids: CASSPQSGNQETQYF. The CDR3 DNA follows: TGTGCCAGCTCACCACAGTCCGGCAACCAAGAGACCCAGTACTTC. The complete variable domain, with remaining parts taken from reference TRBV18 and TRBJ2-5, reads NAGVMQNPRHLVRRRGQEARLRCSPMKGHSHVYWYRQLPEEGLKFMVYLQKENIIDESGMPKERFSAEFPKEGPSILRIQQVVRGDSAAYFCASSPQSGNQETQYFGPGTRLLVL.

This clonotype came up a few times. This chain connects TRBV11-3 to TRBJ2-7, with 11 bases lining up with TRBD2. The CDR3 has 15 residues. Per germline, CDR1 SGHNT and CDR2 YENEEA. V shed 4 bases, J shed 3 bases, and the junction held 5 bases outside the gene matches. Here the CDR3 reads CASSYTSGGYYEQYF. In DNA, the CDR3 is TGTGCCAGCAGCTACACTAGCGGGGGCTACTACGAGCAGTACTTC.

A few counts support this clonotype. This chain links TRBV4-1 with TRBJ1-1; D uncertain. CDR3 size: 15 residues. Trimming removed 3 bases from V and 0 bases from J, with 11 bases in between. CDR1 and CDR2 (germline): MGHRA, YSYEKL. The CDR3 sequence is CASSQYKAMNTEAFF. CDR3 bases: TGCGCCAGCAGCCAGTATAAGGCCATGAACACTGAAGCTTTCTTT.

This chain joins TRBV5-1 and TRBJ2-2; a possible D gene is TRBD2 (5 bases). This CDR3 contains 15 residues. The germline gives CDR1 SGHRS, CDR2 YFSETQ. Trimming took 4 bases from V and 7 from J, leaving 17 bases between them. CDR3 loop: CASSGQDPAGGELFF. Written as DNA, the CDR3 is TGCGCCAGCAGCGGCCAGGACCCGGCGGGCGGGGAGCTGTTTTTT.